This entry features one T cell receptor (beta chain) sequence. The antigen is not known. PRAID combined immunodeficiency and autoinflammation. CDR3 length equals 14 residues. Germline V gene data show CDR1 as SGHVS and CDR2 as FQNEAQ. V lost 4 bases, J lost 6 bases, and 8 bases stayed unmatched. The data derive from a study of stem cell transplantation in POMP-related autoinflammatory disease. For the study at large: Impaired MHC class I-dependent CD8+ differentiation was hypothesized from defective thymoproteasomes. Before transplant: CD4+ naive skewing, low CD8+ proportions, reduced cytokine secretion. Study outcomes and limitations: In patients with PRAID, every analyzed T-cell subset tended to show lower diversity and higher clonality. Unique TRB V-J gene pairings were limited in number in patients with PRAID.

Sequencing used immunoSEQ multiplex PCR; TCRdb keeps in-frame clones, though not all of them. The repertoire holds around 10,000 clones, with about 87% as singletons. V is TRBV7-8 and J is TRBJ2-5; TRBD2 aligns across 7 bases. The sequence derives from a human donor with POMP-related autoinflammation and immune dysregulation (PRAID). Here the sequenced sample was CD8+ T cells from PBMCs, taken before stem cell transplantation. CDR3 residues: CASSWELGGKTQYF. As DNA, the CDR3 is TGTGCCAGCAGCTGGGAGTTGGGGGGGAAGACCCAGTACTTC.